The source of this T cell receptor (beta chain) is a study of cytomegalovirus exposure and HLA in healthy donors. Amplification used 60 Vbeta primers and 13 Jbeta primers. Here immunoSEQ multiplex PCR was the method, and the copy in TCRdb shows in-frame clones only, minus some. The data show 90,000 to 120,000 clones, roughly 80% seen once. Notes on the study in general: Most of the TCR beta V segments (in an earlier analysis) were productive either about 87% or about 30% of the time. In the analysis, some V segments, TRBV6-2 and TRBV6-3 included, were excluded as indistinguishable.

On this clone: No antigen is known for it.

The V end lost 6 bases, the J end lost 2 bases, and 10 bases lay between the germline ends. The CDR3 covers 14 residues. From germline, CDR1 is MNHEY and CDR2 SVGAGI. The chain recombines TRBV6-5 with TRBJ2-2; no clear D. The TCR originated in a man aged 30-40 years in good health and CMV-seronegative. The sequencing input was PBMCs. The CDR3 DNA follows: TGTGCCAGCAGGCAGTCTCCCAACACCGGGGAGCTGTTTTTT. It yields the protein CASRQSPNTGELFF.